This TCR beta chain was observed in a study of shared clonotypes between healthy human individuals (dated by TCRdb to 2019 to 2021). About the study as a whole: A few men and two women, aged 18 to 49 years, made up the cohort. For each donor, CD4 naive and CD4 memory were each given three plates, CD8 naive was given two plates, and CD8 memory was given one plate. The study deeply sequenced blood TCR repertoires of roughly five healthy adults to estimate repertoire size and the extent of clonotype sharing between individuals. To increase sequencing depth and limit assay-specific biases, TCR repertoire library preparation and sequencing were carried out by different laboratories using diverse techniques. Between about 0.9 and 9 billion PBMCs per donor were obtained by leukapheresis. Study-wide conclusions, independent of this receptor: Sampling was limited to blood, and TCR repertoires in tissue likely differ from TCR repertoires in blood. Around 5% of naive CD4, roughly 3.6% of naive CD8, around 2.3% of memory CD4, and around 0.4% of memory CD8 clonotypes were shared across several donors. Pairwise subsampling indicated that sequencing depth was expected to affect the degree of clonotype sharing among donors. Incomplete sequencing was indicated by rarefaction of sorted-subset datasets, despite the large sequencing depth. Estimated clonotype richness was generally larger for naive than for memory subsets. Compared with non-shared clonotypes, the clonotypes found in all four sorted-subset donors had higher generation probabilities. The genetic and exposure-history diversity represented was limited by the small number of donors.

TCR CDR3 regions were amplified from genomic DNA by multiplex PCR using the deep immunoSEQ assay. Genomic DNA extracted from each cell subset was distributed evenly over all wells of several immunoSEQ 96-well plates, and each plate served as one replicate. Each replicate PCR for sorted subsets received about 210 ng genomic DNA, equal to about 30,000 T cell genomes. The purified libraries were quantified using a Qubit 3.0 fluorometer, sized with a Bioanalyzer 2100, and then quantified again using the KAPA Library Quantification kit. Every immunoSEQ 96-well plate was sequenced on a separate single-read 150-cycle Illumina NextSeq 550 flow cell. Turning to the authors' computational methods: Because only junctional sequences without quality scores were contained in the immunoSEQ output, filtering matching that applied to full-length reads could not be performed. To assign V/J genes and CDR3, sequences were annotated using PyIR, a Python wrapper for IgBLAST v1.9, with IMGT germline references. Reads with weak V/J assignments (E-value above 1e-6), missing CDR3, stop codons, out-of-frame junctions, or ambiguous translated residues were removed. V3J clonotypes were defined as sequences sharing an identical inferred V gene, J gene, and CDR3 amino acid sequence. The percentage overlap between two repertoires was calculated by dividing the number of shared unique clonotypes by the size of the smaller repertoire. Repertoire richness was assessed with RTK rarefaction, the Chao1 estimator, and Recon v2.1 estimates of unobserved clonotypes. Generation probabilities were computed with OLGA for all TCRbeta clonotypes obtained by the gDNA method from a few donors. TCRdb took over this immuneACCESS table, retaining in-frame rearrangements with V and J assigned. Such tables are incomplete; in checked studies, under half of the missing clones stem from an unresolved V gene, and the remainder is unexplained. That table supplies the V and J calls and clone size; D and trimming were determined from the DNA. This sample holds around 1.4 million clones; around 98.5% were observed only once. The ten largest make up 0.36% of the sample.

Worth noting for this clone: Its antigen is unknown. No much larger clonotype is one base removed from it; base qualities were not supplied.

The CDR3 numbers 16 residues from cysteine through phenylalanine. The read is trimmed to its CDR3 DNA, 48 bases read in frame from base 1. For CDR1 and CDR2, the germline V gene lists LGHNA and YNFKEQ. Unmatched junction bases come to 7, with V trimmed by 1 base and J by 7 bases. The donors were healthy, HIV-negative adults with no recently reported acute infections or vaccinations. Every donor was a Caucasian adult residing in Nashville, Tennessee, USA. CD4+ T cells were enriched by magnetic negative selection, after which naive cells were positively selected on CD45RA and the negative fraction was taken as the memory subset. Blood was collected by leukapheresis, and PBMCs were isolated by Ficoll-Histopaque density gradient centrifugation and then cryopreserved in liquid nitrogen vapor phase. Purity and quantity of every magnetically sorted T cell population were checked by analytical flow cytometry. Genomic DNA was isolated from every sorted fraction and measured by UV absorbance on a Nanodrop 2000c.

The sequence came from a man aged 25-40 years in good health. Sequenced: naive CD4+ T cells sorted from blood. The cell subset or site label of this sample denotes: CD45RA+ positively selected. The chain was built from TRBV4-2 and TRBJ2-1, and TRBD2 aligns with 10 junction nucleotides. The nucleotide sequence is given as TGTGCCAGCAGCCAAGTGGCTAGCGGGGGTCGGAATGAGCAGTTCTTC. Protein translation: CASSQVASGGRNEQFF.